The next 20 T cell receptor beta chains were all read from a single sample in a study of blood T cell repertoires in COVID-19. Clones were read by immunoSEQ multiplex PCR, and TCRdb kept only the in-frame ones, dropping some. Of 95,000 to 150,000 clones in the sample, around 85% were seen once. Specimen: peripheral blood. The source is a man aged 60 to 69 with acute or convalescent COVID-19.

This chain connects TRBV2 to TRBJ2-1; 8 nucleotides line up with TRBD1. This CDR3 spans 15 amino acids. The J segment lost 5 bases and the V segment lost 7 bases, leaving 10 bases of the junction unmatched. Germline CDR1 is SNHLY and CDR2 is FYNNEI. The CDR3, as DNA: TGTGCCAGCACCCCTCAAGGGACAGGCGACAATGAGCAGTTCTTC. Its translation is CASTPQGTGDNEQFF.

The chain employs TRBV4-2 and TRBJ1-5; the D gene is possibly TRBD1 (5 bases). Germline V CDR1 and CDR2: LGHNA, YNFKEQ. The CDR3 has 15 amino acids. V was shortened by 0 bases and J by 7 bases, with 13 bases between the two germline ends. This CDR3 reads CASSQDGAGGQPQHF. In DNA, the CDR3 is TGTGCCAGCAGCCAAGATGGGGCGGGGGGGCAGCCCCAGCATTTT.

This clone was seen only once. The rearrangement joins TRBV5-1 to TRBJ1-1; D might be TRBD1 (6 bases). The length of the CDR3 is 15 residues. In germline, CDR1 is SGHRS, CDR2 YFSETQ. Trimming removed 4 bases at V and 6 bases at J, with 19 bases between. The DNA of the CDR3 is TGCGCCAGCAGCCCCCAGCCGGGGTACAGGGCTGAAGCTTTCTTT. This sequence encodes CASSPQPGYRAEAFF.

CDR3 nucleotides: TGTGCCAGCAGCCCACCCGGGACTATCCCCTACAATGAGCAGTTCTTC. It yields the protein CASSPPGTIPYNEQFF. The rearrangement joins TRBV7-9 to TRBJ2-1, with TRBD2 identical over 7 bases. Germline values: CDR1 SEHNR, CDR2 FQNEAQ (reference sequence). J lost 2 bases, V lost 5 bases, and 9 bases had no gene match. The CDR3 spans 16 residues. The full variable domain, rest sourced from reference TRBV7-9 and TRBJ2-1, is DTGVSQNPRHKITKRGQNVTFRCDPISEHNRLYWYRQTLGQGPEFLTYFQNEAQLEKSRLLSDRFSAERPKGSFSTLEIQRTEQGDSAMYLCASSPPGTIPYNEQFFGPGTRLTVL.

This chain connects TRBV6-5 to TRBJ2-7; a possible D gene is TRBD2 (6 bases). This CDR3 region has 15 residues. From germline, CDR1 is MNHEY and CDR2 SVGAGI. V shed 2 bases and J shed 0 bases, with 11 bases lying between them. The CDR3, as DNA: TGTGCCAGCAGTTACGGGGCGGGGAGCTCCTACGAGCAGTACTTC. It encodes CASSYGAGSSYEQYF.

The rearrangement uses TRBV27 and TRBJ2-7; 7 bases line up with TRBD2. CDR1 and CDR2 (germline): MNHEY, SMNVEV (reference sequence). V shed 6 bases, J shed 0 bases, and the junction held 8 bases outside the gene matches. This CDR3 has 15 residues. The CDR3: CASSSAGPLSYEQYF. DNA for the CDR3: TGTGCCAGCAGCTCAGCGGGGCCCCTCTCCTACGAGCAGTACTTC.

The chain couples TRBV4-2 to TRBJ2-7; 11 nucleotides align to TRBD2. From germline, CDR1 is LGHNA and CDR2 YNFKEQ. The ends lost 3 bases at V and 4 bases at J; junction bases unmatched: 5. The CDR3 is 15 amino acids. The CDR3 loop reads CASSQAGTSGYEQYF. The CDR3 DNA sequence: TGTGCCAGCAGCCAGGCCGGGACTAGCGGATACGAGCAGTACTTC.

Comment on this clone: A read error may account for a junction end that differs from germline. The chain combines TRBV2 with TRBJ2-5; TRBD2 aligns across 13 bases. The CDR3 runs 14 residues. Germline lookup yields CDR1 SNHLY and CDR2 FYNNEI. The CDR3 bases are TGTGCCAGCAACGGACTAGCGGGAGCAGAGTCCCAGTACTTC. It yields the protein CASNGLAGAESQYF. The full variable domain, rest sourced from reference TRBV2 and TRBJ2-5, is EPEVTQTPSHQVTQMGQEVILRCVPISNHLYFYWYRQILGQKVEFLVSFYNNEISEKSEIFDDQFSVERPDGSNFTLKIRSTKLEDSAMYFCASNGLAGAESQYFGPGTRLLVL.

The V call is TRBV5-1, the J call TRBJ1-3; 10 bases line up with TRBD1. The junction had 4 bases not matched to a gene; V was cut back by 6 bases and J by 4 bases. The CDR3 spans 14 residues. Germline values: CDR1 SGHRS, CDR2 YFSETQ. The CDR3 sequence: CASNMGQGGNTIYF. CDR3 coding DNA: TGCGCCAGCAATATGGGACAGGGGGGAAACACCATATATTTT.

This clone was detected only once. The chain joins TRBV18 to TRBJ1-5; TRBD1 is a possible D gene (5 bases). Germline CDR1 reads KGHSH; CDR2 reads LQKENI. This CDR3 region has 15 residues. The V end was cut by 6 bases, the J end by 2 bases, with 14 bases between. CDR3 nucleotides: TGTGCCAGCTCTGAGCGGGGGTCTGGCAATCAGCCCCAGCATTTT. Protein sequence: CASSERGSGNQPQHF.

V gene TRBV3-1 (or the pseudogene TRBV3-2) combines with J gene TRBJ2-7, with D possibly being TRBD2 (5 bases). Germline V gives CDR1 LGHDT, CDR2 YNNKEL (reference sequence). The V gene lost 4 bases and the J gene lost 3 bases, with 16 bases spanning the gap. This CDR3 comprises 15 residues. CDR3 sequence (DNA): TGTGCCAGCAGCCCCCTTTTACGGGAACACTACGAGCAGTACTTC. Its translation: CASSPLLREHYEQYF.

The chain joins TRBV3-1 (or the pseudogene TRBV3-2) to TRBJ1-2; D unresolved. CDR3 length: 10 amino acids. V was pared by 1 base and J by 8 bases, with 2 bases between. The germline CDR1 and CDR2 sequences are LGHDT and YNNKEL (reference sequence). The CDR3 sequence: CASSQVGYTF. The CDR3 nucleotides read TGTGCCAGCAGCCAAGTAGGCTACACCTTC.

The rearrangement uses TRBV3-1 (or the pseudogene TRBV3-2) and TRBJ2-5; 8 nucleotides line up with TRBD1. The CDR3 length is 15 residues. Germline CDR1 LGHDT, CDR2 YNNKEL (reference sequence). Trimming removed 0 bases from V and 7 bases from J; junction bases left unmatched: 7. CDR3 sequence: CASSQDTTGARTQYF. The CDR3, as DNA: TGTGCCAGCAGCCAAGATACGACAGGGGCTAGGACCCAGTACTTC.

The chain is built from TRBV29-1 and TRBJ1-1; D might be TRBD1 (6 bases). Trimming took off 4 bases at V and 4 bases at J, with 13 bases between the two ends. The CDR3 extends over 13 amino acids. Per germline, CDR1 SQVTM and CDR2 ANQGSEA. CDR3: CSVAQGLGTEAFF. CDR3 DNA: TGCAGCGTTGCCCAGGGGTTGGGCACTGAAGCTTTCTTT.

The chain has TRBV19 and TRBJ2-7, with 10 bases fitting TRBD2. CDR1 is LNHDA and CDR2 is SQIVND in the germline V gene (reference sequence). This CDR3 contains 15 residues. V shed 5 bases and J 6 bases; nucleotides not matched to a gene: 10. CDR3 region: CASSLTGTSDGEQYF. The DNA for the CDR3 is TGTGCCAGTAGTCTCACCGGGACTAGCGACGGCGAGCAGTACTTC.

The chain couples TRBV29-1 to TRBJ1-2; TRBD1 is a possible D gene (6 bases). The germline V gene encodes CDR1 SQVTM and CDR2 ANQGSEA. The CDR3 consists of 11 residues. CDR3 bases: TGCAGTTTGTCAGGGGCGGGTGGCTACACCTTC. Translated, it gives CSLSGAGGYTF.

This clone was observed a few times. This sequence joins TRBV5-1 and TRBJ2-1, with a weak D call TRBD2 (5 bases). V was clipped by 3 bases and J by 11 bases, with 21 bases between them. This CDR3 region has 15 residues. Germline CDR1 reads SGHRS; CDR2 reads YFSETQ. The CDR3 reads CASSSGGDYNEQQFF. The CDR3 coding sequence is TGCGCCAGCAGCTCCGGCGGAGACTACAATGAGCAGCAGTTCTTC.

The chain is built from TRBV19 and TRBJ2-1; TRBD1 might be the D (7 bases). Trimming removed 4 bases at V and 6 bases at J, with 13 bases between. CDR1 LNHDA and CDR2 SQIVND come from the germline V gene (reference sequence). CDR3 length: 14 amino acids. The CDR3 sequence: CASSTHRGGNEQFF. The CDR3 DNA reads TGTGCCAGTAGTACCCACAGGGGAGGCAATGAGCAGTTCTTC.

The chain uses TRBV19 and TRBJ2-5; TRBD2 might be the D (6 bases). The germline V and J ends were trimmed by 10 bases and 5 bases, with 20 bases remaining between them. Germline V CDR1 and CDR2: LNHDA, SQIVND (reference sequence). CDR3 length: 14 residues. The CDR3 DNA sequence: TGTGCCACCTCACCAGGAGGAGGGAAGGAGACCCAGTACTTC. This encodes CATSPGGGKETQYF.

The rearrangement joins TRBV11-2 to TRBJ2-3, with D unresolved. The CDR3 is 11 amino acids. The germline CDR1 and CDR2 sequences are SGHAT and FQNNGV. The V end was cut by 4 bases, the J end by 6 bases, with 5 bases between. The CDR3 here is CASSSVDTQYF. CDR3 nucleotide sequence: TGTGCCAGCAGCTCGGTCGATACGCAGTATTTT.